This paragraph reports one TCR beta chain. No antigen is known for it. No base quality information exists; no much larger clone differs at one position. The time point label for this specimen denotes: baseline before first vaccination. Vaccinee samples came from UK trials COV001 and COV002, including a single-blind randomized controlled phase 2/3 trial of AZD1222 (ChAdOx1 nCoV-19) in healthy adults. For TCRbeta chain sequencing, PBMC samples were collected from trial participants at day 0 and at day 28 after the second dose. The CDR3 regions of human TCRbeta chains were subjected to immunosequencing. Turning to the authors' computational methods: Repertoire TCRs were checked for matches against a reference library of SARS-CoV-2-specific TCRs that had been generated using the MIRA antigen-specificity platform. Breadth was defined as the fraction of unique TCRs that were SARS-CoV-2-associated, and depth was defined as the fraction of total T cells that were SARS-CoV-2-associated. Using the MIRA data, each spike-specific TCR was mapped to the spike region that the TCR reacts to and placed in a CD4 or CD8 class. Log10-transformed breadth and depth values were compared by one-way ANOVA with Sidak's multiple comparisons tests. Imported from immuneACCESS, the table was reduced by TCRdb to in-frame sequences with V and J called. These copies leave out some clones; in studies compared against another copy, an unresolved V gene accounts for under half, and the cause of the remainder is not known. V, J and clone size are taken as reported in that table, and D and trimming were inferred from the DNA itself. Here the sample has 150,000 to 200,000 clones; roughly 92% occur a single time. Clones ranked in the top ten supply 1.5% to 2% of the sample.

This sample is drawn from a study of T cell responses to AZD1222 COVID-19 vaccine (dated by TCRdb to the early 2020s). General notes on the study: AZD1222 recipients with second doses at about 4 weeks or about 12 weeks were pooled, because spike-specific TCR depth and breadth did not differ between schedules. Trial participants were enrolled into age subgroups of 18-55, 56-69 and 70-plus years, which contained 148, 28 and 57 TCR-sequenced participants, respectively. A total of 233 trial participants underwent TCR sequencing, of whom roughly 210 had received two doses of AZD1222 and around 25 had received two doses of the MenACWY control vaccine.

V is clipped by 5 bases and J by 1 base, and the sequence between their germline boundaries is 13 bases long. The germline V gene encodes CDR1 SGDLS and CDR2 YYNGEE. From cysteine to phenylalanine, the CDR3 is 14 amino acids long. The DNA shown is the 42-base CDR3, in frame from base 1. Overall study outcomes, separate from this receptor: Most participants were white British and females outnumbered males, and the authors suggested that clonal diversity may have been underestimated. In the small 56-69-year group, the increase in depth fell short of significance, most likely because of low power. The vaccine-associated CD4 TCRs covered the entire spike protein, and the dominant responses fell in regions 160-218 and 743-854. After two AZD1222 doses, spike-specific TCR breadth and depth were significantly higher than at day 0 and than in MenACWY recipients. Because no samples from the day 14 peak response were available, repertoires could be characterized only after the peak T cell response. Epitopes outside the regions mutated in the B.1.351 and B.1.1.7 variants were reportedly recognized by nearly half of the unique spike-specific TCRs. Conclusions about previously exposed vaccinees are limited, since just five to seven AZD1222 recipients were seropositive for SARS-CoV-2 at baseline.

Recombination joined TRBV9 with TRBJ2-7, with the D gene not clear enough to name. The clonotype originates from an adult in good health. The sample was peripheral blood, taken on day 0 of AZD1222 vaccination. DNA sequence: TGTGCCAGCAGGGGAAACGGCCCATCCTACGAGCAGTACTTC. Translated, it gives CASRGNGPSYEQYF.